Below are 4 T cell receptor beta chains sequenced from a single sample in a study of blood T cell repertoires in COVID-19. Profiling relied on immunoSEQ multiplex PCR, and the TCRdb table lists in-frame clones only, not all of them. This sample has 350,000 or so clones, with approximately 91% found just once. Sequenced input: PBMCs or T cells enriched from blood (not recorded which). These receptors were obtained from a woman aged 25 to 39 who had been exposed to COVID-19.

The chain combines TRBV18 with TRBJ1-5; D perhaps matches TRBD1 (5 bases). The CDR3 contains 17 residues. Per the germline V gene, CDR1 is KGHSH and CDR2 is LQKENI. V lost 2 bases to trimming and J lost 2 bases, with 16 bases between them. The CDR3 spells CASSPMRDIGGNQPQHF. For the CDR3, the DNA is TGTGCCAGCTCACCAATGAGAGATATAGGGGGCAATCAGCCCCAGCATTTT.

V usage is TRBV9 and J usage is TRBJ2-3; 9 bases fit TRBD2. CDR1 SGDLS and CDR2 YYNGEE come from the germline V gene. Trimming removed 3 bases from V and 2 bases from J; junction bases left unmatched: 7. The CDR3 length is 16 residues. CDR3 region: CASSGPSGIDTDTQYF. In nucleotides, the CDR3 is TGTGCCAGCAGCGGCCCTAGCGGGATAGACACAGATACGCAGTATTTT.

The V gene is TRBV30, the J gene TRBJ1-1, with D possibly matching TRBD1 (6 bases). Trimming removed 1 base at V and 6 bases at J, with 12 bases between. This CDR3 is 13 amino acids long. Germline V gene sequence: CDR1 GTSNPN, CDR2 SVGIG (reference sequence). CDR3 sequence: CAWSGGGWAEAFF. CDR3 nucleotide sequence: TGTGCCTGGAGTGGCGGGGGCTGGGCTGAAGCTTTCTTT.

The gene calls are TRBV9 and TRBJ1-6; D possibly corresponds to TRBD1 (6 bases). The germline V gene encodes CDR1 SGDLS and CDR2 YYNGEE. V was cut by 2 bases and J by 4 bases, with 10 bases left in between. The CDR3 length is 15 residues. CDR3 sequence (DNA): TGTGCCAGCAGCGTTACGGGACAATATAATTCACCCCTCCACTTT. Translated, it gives CASSVTGQYNSPLHF.